This TCR beta chain was retrieved from a study of cytomegalovirus exposure and HLA in healthy donors. Overall study findings and caveats: CMV serostatus was the sole immune exposure information available. Data from an earlier analysis indicated that most TCR beta V segments were productive either about 90% or about 30% of the time.

To note about this clone: What it binds is not known.

PCR used 60 Vbeta primers and 13 Jbeta primers. Repertoires were generated with immunoSEQ multiplex PCR, while TCRdb's copy carries only in-frame clones and drops some. Among roughly 230,000 clones listed, more than 75% were seen once. Germline values: CDR1 LNHNV, CDR2 YYDKDF (reference sequence). This CDR3 region has 15 residues. V lost 1 base, J lost 9 bases, and 10 bases stayed unmatched. Sequences were obtained from PBMCs. This chain joins TRBV15 and TRBJ2-7; TRBD1 matches at 9 bases. This receptor was taken from a girl aged 2 to 9 in good health and CMV-seronegative. In DNA, the CDR3 is TGTGCCACCAGCAGAGGGGACAGGGATGGGGAGTCGCAGTACTTC. Translated, it gives CATSRGDRDGESQYF. The whole variable domain, remainder taken from reference TRBV15 and TRBJ2-7, is DAMVIQNPRYQVTQFGKPVTLSCSQTLNHNVMYWYQQKSSQAPKLLFHYYDKDFNNEADTPDNFQSRRPNTSFCFLDIRSPGLGDTAMYLCATSRGDRDGESQYFGPGTRLTVT.